This entry describes one TCR beta chain. This entry is derived from a study of blood T cell repertoires in COVID-19. About the research overall: Collection of acute and convalescent COVID-19 samples took place in the United States, Italy and Spain. The analysed material was cDNA or gDNA that came from T cells, B-cell-depleted T cells, or PBMCs.

The study drew participants aged roughly 18 to 95 years from some 24 US areas. Cohort placement rested on clinical history that participants reported themselves. TCRdb's copy holds only in-frame clones and misses some; the assay was immunoSEQ multiplex PCR. The table lists about 200,000 clones, 65% to 90% of them singletons, with roughly 3.8% in the top ten. V trimming: 4 bases; J trimming: 6 bases; junction bases outside the gene matches: 10. The CDR3 consists of 14 residues. Germline V gives CDR1 SQVTM, CDR2 ANQGSEA. This sequence originates from a middle-aged woman with acute COVID-19. This chain connects TRBV29-1 to TRBJ1-2; 8 bases agree with TRBD1. The sequenced material came from PBMCs or T cells enriched from blood (not recorded which). This chain's CDR3 is CSVARGRQGNGYTF. The CDR3 DNA sequence: TGCAGCGTTGCCAGGGGAAGACAGGGGAATGGCTACACCTTC.